This TCR beta chain emerged from a study of human T cells and chemical hapten exposure. Time point meaning: pre-sensitization, week 0. Treatment specified: therapeutic diphenylcyclopropenone sensitization with weekly scalp DPC. Researchers extracted total RNA from unfractionated whole blood. The table lists this clonotype with a few counts. Germline assignment: CDR1 SGHRS and CDR2 YFSETQ. V lost 3 bases, J lost 7 bases, and 14 bases lay in between. CDR3 length: 14 residues. TCRdb called the RACE reads again in MiXCR, with one record for every CDR3 protein. The table includes 40,000 or so distinct CDR3 sequences, approximately 12% detected once.

This sequence joins TRBV5-1 and TRBJ2-1; D not resolved. The TCR was taken from a woman between 40 and 50 years old with alopecia areata. Some clones in this sample may be carry-over from other donors' samples. The sequencing used whole blood, collected in connection with sensitization to the hapten diphenylcyclopropenone (DPC). DNA for the CDR3: TGCGCCAGCAGCTGGGCGACGACACCAAATGAGCAGTTCTTC. It codes for CASSWATTPNEQFF.